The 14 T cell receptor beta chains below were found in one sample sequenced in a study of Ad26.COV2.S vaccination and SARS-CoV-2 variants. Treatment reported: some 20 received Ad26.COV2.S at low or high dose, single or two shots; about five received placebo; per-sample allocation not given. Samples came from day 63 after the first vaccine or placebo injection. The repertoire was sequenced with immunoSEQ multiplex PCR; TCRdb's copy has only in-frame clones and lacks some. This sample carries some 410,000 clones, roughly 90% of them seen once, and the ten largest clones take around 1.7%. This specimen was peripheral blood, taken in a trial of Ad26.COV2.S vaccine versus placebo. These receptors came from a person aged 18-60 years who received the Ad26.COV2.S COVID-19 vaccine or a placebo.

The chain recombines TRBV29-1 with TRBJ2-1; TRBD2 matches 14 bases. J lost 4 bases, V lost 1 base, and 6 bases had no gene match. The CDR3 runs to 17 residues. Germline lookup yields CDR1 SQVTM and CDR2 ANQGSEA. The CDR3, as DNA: TGCAGCGTTGAAGGGACTAGCGGGGGGACCAGATACAATGAGCAGTTCTTC. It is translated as CSVEGTSGGTRYNEQFF.

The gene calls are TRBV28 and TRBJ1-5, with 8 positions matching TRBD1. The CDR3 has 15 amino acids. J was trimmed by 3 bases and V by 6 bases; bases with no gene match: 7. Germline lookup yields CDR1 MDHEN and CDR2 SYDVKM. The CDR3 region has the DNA TGTGCCAGCAGGGCCGGGACAGGCTACAATCAGCCCCAGCATTTT. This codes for CASRAGTGYNQPQHF.

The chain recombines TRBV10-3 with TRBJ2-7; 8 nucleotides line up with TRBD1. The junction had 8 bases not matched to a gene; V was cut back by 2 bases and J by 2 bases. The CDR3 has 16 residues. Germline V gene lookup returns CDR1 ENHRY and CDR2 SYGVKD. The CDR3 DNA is TGTGCCATCAGTGAGGAACCGACAGGGGCCCCCTACGAGCAGTACTTC. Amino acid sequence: CAISEEPTGAPYEQYF.

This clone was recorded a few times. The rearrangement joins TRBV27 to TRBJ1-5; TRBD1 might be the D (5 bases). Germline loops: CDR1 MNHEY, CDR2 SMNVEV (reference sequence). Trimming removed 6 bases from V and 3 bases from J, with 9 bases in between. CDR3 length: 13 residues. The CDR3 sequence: CASSLTVNQPQHF. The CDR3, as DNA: TGTGCCAGCAGCTTGACAGTCAATCAGCCCCAGCATTTT.

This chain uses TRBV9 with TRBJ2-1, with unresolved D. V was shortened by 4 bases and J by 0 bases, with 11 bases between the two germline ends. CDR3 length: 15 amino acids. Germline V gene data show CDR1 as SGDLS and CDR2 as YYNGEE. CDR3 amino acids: CASSPSGVSYNEQFF. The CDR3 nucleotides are TGTGCCAGCAGCCCTTCAGGAGTCTCCTACAATGAGCAGTTCTTC.

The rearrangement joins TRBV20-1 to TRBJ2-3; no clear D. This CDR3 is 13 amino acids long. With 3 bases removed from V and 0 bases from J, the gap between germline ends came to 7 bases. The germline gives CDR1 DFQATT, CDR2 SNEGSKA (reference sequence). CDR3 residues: CSASYGSTDTQYF. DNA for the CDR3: TGCAGTGCTAGTTACGGCAGCACAGATACGCAGTATTTT.

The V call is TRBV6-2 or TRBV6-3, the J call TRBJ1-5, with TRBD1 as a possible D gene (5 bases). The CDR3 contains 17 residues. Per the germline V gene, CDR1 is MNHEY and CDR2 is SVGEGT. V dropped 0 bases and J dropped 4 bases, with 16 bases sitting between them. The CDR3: CASSYSNPGGGNQPQHF. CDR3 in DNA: TGTGCCAGCAGTTACTCGAATCCGGGTGGGGGAAATCAGCCCCAGCATTTT.

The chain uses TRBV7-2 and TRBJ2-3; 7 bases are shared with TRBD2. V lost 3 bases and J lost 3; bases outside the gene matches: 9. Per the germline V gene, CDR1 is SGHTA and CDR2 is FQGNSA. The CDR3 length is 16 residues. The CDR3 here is CASSFRGGLRTDTQYF. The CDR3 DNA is TGTGCCAGCAGCTTCCGCGGGGGTCTCCGGACAGATACGCAGTATTTT.

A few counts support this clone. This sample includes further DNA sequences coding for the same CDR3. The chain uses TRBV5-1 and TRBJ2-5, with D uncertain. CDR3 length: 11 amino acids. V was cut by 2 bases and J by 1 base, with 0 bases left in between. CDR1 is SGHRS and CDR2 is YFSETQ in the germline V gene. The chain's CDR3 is CASSFQETQYF. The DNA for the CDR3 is TGCGCCAGCAGCTTCCAAGAGACCCAGTACTTC.

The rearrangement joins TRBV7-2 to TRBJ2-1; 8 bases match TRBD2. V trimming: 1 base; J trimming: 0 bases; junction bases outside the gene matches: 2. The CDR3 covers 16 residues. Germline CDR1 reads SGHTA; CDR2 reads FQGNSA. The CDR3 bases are TGTGCCAGCAGCTTAGTTCGGGGGGGCTCCTACAATGAGCAGTTCTTC. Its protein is CASSLVRGGSYNEQFF.

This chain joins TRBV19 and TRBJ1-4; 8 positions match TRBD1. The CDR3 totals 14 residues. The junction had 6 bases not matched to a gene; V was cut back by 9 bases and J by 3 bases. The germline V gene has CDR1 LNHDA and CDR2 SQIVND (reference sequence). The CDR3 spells CASETGAPNEKLFF. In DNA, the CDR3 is TGTGCCAGCGAGACAGGGGCGCCTAATGAAAAACTGTTTTTT.

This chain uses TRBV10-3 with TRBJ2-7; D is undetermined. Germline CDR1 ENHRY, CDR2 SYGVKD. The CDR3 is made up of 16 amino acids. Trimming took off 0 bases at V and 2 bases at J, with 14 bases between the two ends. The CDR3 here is CAISESKEIPTYEQYF. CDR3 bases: TGTGCCATCAGTGAGTCGAAGGAGATCCCAACCTACGAGCAGTACTTC.

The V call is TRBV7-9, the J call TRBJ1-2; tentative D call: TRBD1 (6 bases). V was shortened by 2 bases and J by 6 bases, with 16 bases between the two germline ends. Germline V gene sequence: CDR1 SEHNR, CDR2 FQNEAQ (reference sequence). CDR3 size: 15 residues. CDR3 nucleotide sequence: TGTGCCAGCAGCTTAAAGGGGGACGCGGTGGATGGCTACACCTTC. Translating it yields CASSLKGDAVDGYTF.

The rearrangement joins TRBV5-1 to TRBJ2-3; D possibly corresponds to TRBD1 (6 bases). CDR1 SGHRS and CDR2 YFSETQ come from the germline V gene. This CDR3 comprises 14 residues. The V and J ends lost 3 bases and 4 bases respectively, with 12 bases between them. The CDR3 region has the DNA TGCGCCAGCAGCTGGACAGTCGGGGCAGATACGCAGTATTTT. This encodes CASSWTVGADTQYF. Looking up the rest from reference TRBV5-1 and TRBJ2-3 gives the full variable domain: KAGVTQTPRYLIKTRGQQVTLSCSPISGHRSVSWYQQTPGQGLQFLFEYFSETQRNKGNFPGRFSGRQFSNSRSEMNVSTLELGDSALYLCASSWTVGADTQYFGPGTRLTVL.